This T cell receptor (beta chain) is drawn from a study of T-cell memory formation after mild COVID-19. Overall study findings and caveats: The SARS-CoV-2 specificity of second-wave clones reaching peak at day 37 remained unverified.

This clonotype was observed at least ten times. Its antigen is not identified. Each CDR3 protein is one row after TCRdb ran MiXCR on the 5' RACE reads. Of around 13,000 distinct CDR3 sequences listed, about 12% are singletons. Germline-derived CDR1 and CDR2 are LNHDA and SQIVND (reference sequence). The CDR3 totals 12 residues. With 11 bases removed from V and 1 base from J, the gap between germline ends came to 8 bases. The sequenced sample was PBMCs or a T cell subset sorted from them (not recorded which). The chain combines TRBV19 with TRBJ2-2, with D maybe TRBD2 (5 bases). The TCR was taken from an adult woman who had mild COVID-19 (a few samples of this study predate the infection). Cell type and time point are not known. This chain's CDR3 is CAASGNTGELFF. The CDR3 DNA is TGTGCCGCCAGCGGGAACACCGGGGAGCTGTTTTTT.